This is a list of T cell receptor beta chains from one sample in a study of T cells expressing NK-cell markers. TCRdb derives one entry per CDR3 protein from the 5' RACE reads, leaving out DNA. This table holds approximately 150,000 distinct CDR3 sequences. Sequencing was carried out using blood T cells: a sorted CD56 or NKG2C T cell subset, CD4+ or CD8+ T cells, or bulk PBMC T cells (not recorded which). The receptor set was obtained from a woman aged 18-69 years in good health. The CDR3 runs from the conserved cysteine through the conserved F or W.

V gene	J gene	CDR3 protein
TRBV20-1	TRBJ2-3	CSARKPGLASLSTDTQYF
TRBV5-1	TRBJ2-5	CASSSGTTLETQYF
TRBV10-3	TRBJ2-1	CAISGGGSSYSEQFF
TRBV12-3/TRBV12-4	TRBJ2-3	CASSFSSGLSTDTQYF
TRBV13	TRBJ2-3	CASSLRLPTSGFSTDTQYF
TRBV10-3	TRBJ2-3	CALGAGQGTDTQYF
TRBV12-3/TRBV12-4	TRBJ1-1	CASSLDLRGGVTEAFF
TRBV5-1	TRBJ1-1	CASSLTQGGDIEAFF
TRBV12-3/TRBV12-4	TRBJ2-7	CASSSHGGRYEQYF
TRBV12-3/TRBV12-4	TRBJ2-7	CASSSLGYEQYF
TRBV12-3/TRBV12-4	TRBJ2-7	CASSPTGTGGHEQYF
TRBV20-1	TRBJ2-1	CSARGAGGPWEQFF
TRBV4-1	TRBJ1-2	CASSQAKPSYGYTF
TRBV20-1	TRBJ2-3	CSARGASHGADTQYF
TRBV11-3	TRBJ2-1	CASSLESGYYNEQFF
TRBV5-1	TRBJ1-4	CASSLGGGEEKLFF
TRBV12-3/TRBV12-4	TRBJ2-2	CASSLGRQTSGPAGGTGELFF
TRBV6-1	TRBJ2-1	CASRGGGGSYNEQFF
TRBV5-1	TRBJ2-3	CASSTGASTDTQYF
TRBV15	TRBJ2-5	CATSRDRGTSGWKETQYF
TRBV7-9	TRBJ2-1	CASSLDSGGEQFF
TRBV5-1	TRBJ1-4	CASSLGQSGDEKLFF
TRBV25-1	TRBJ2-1	CASSGGAGGSYNEQFF
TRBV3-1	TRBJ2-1	CASSHGTKYNEQFF
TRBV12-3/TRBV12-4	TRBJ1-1	CASSRQGFTEAFF
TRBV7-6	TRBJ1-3	CASSPRWGASGNTIYF
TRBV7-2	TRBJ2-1	CASSHQGTASRQGSNEQFF
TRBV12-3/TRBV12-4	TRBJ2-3	CASSFWGRGTDTQYF
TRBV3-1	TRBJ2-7	CASSLPGTTNEQYF
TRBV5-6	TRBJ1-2	CASSRRRAAYGYTF
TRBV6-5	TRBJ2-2	CASSYSFLGDGELFF
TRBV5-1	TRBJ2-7	CASSLRTGVGEQYF
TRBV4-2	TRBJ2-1	CASSQAVGGSYNEQFF
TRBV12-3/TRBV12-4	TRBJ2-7	CASSFRDRGREQYF
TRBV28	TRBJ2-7	CASTTPGGTSGYEQYF
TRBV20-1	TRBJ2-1	CSARSMAGGGNEQFF
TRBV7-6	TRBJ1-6	CASSLSQGAISPLHF
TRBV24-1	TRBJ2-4	CATSDSDRDIQYF
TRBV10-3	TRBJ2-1	CAIRSTSGRSHNEQFF
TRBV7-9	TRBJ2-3	CASSLVVTPTDTQYF
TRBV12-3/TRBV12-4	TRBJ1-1	CASSIGQVVFF
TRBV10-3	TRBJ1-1	CAISELGGSTEAFF
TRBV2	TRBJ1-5	CASSASGQGAPQHF